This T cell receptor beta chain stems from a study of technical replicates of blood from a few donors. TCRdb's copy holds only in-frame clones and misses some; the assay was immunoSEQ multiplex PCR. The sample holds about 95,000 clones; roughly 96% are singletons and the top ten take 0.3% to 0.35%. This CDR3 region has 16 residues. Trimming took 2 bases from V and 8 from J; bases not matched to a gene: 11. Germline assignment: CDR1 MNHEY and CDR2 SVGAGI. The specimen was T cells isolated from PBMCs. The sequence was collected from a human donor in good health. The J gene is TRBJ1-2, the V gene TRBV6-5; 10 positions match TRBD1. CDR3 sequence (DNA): TGTGCCAGCAGTTACGCCCGGGACAGGGGTTTGGAAGGCTACACCTTC. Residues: CASSYARDRGLEGYTF.